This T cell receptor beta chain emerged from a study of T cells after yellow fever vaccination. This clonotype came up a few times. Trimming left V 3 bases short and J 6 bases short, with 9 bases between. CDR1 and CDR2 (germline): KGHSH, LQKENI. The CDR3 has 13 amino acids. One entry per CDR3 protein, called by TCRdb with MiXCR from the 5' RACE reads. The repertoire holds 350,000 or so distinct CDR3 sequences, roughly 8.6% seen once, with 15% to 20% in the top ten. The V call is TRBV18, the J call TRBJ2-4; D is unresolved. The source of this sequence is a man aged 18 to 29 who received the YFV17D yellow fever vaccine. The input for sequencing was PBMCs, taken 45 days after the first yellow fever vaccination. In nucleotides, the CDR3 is TGTGCCAGCTCACCGAGCCTAGGAAACATTCAGTACTTC. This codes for CASSPSLGNIQYF.